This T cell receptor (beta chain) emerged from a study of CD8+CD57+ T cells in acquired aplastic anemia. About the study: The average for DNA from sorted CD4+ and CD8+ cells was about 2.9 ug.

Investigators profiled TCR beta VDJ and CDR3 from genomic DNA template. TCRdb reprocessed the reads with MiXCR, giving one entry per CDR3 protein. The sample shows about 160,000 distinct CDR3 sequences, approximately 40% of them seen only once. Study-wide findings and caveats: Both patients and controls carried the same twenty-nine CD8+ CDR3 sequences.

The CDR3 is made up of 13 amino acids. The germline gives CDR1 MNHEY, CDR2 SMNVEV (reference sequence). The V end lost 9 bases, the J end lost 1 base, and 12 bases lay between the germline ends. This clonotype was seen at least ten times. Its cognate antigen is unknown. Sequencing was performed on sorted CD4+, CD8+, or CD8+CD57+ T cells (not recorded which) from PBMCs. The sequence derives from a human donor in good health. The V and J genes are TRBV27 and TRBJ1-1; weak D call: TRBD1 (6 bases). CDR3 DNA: TGTGCCAGTAGGACAGAGGGGAACACTGAAGCTTTCTTT. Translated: CASRTEGNTEAFF.